This T cell receptor beta chain was obtained from a study of blood T cells in healthy people across ages. Primed by a sample-barcoded 5' primer and a J-beta primer mix, a second PCR proceeded for about 7 to 12 cycles. One entry per CDR3 protein, called by TCRdb with MiXCR from the 5' RACE reads. The sample lists about 800,000 distinct CDR3 sequences; 20% to 25% were seen once. This sample was also put to use in a study of T cells of mothers and their children.

The sample consisted of blood. This sequence was found in a boy younger than 18 in good health.

As DNA, the CDR3 is TGTGCCGGCAAGACAGGGCGGAACACCGGGGAGCTGTTTTTT. This codes for CAGKTGRNTGELFF. V and J are TRBV7-9 and TRBJ2-2; 7 bases are a match to TRBD1. Per germline, CDR1 SEHNR and CDR2 FQNEAQ (reference sequence). The ends lost 11 bases at V and 1 base at J; junction bases unmatched: 7. There are 14 residues in the CDR3.